This passage covers 8 T cell receptor beta chains from one sample sequenced in a study of OX40 agonist ivuxolimab in advanced cancers. The data were produced by immunoSEQ multiplex PCR, yet TCRdb's version contains in-frame clones alone and is incomplete. The sample carries about 52,000 clones, roughly 90% recorded once. The sequences come from CD4+ or CD8+ T cells sorted from blood, collected in a trial of the OX40 agonist ivuxolimab. All receptors come from an adult with an advanced solid tumor such as melanoma, head and neck, liver or kidney cancer.

The V call is TRBV5-6, the J call TRBJ2-5; 8 bases fit TRBD2. J was trimmed by 2 bases and V by 4 bases; bases with no gene match: 7. Germline values: CDR1 SGHDT, CDR2 YYEEEE. This CDR3 region has 15 residues. The CDR3 reads CASSSRLASQETQYF. CDR3 nucleotide sequence: TGTGCCAGCAGCAGCCGACTAGCGTCACAAGAGACCCAGTACTTC.

The J gene is TRBJ2-1, the V gene TRBV7-9; no firm D call. The CDR3 runs to 13 residues. The V and J ends lost 5 bases and 5 bases respectively, with 10 bases between them. CDR1 SEHNR and CDR2 FQNEAQ come from the germline V gene (reference sequence). The CDR3 region has the DNA TGTGCCAGCAGCCGCGCACCCAACAATGAGCAGTTCTTC. Translation gives CASSRAPNNEQFF.

The chain combines TRBV2 with TRBJ2-3; tentative D call: TRBD2 (5 bases). The CDR3 length is 15 residues. Germline-derived CDR1 and CDR2 are SNHLY and FYNNEI. The V end was cut by 8 bases, the J end by 0 bases, with 15 bases between. The CDR3 spells CASRVDSGSTDTQYF. The CDR3 region has the DNA TGTGCCAGCCGGGTGGACTCCGGGAGCACAGATACGCAGTATTTT.

This clone was detected only a few times. The V gene is TRBV10-3, the J gene TRBJ1-2; D not resolved. This CDR3 is 14 amino acids long. From germline, CDR1 is ENHRY and CDR2 SYGVKD. Trimming left V 1 base short and J 5 bases short, with 11 bases between. The CDR3 nucleotides are TGTGCCATCAGTGAGTTTACAGCCTCATATGGCTACACCTTC. As protein: CAISEFTASYGYTF.

The chain uses TRBV18 and TRBJ1-2; possible D gene TRBD1, 6 bases. This CDR3 spans 13 amino acids. CDR1 is KGHSH, CDR2 LQKENI, per germline. V lost 6 bases, J lost 4 bases, and 12 bases lay in between. Here the CDR3 reads CASSGDRTYGYTF. The CDR3 nucleotides are TGTGCCAGCTCGGGAGACAGGACCTATGGCTACACCTTC.

This chain joins TRBV19 and TRBJ1-2; D is undetermined. The CDR3 totals 13 residues. In germline, CDR1 is LNHDA, CDR2 SQIVND (reference sequence). With 5 bases removed from V and 4 bases from J, the gap between germline ends came to 11 bases. The CDR3 sequence: CASSLEATYGYTF. The DNA for the CDR3 is TGTGCCAGTAGTTTGGAGGCTACCTATGGCTACACCTTC.

V is TRBV23-1 and J is TRBJ2-2, with D perhaps matching TRBD1 or TRBD2 (5 bases each). TRBV23-1 is filed as an ORF, its function uncertain. Trimming took 8 bases from V and 6 from J, leaving 19 bases between them. The CDR3 has 15 amino acids. The CDR3 loop reads CASPMGPLLPGELFF. The CDR3 nucleotides read TGCGCCAGCCCCATGGGACCTCTTTTGCCCGGGGAGCTGTTTTTT.

This chain uses TRBV7-9 with TRBJ2-7; D is perhaps TRBD2 (6 bases). CDR3 size: 14 residues. Germline assignment: CDR1 SEHNR and CDR2 FQNEAQ (reference sequence). V was shortened by 0 bases and J by 3 bases, with 9 bases between the two germline ends. CDR3 sequence: CASSLARGYYEQYF. CDR3 nucleotide sequence: TGTGCCAGCAGCTTAGCCCGGGGGTACTACGAGCAGTACTTC.